This entry lists 24 T cell receptor beta chains sequenced from one sample in a study of blood T cell repertoires in COVID-19. Clones were read by immunoSEQ multiplex PCR, and TCRdb kept only the in-frame ones, dropping some. The table has 150,000 to 180,000 clones, about 80% seen once; the top ten hold around 28%. The sequencing sample was made of peripheral blood. These receptors came from a woman aged 60-75 years with acute or convalescent COVID-19.

The CDR3: CASRDAGSYNEQFF. The CDR3 DNA sequence: TGTGCCAGCAGGGATGCGGGCTCCTACAATGAGCAGTTCTTC. The rearrangement links TRBV6-5 to TRBJ2-1, with a weak D call TRBD2 (5 bases). The V gene lost 6 bases and the J gene lost 0 bases, with 9 bases spanning the gap. The CDR3 is made up of 14 amino acids. CDR1 MNHEY and CDR2 SVGAGI come from the germline V gene.

V is TRBV28 and J is TRBJ2-7; D is perhaps TRBD1 (5 bases). The ends were cut back, 6 bases at V and 6 bases at J, with 12 bases in the middle. In germline, CDR1 is MDHEN, CDR2 SYDVKM. This CDR3 is 12 amino acids long. As DNA, the CDR3 is TGTGCCAGCAGGTCAGGGTCCGGCGAGCAGTACGTC. It yields the protein CASRSGSGEQYV.

V and J are TRBV19 and TRBJ1-5, with D tentatively TRBD1 (6 bases). The CDR3 is 15 residues long. Germline CDR1 and CDR2: LNHDA and SQIVND (reference sequence). With 3 bases removed from V and 6 bases from J, the gap between germline ends came to 15 bases. In DNA, the CDR3 is TGTGCCAGTAGTATCTCAGGGGCCCCCAGTCAGCCCCAGCATTTT. It codes for CASSISGAPSQPQHF.

V usage is TRBV19 and J usage is TRBJ1-1; possibly TRBD1 for D (5 bases). The CDR3 has 15 residues. Per germline, CDR1 LNHDA and CDR2 SQIVND (reference sequence). The V end was cut by 3 bases, the J end by 1 base, with 12 bases between. CDR3 region: CASSIGYRGNTEAFF. In DNA, the CDR3 is TGTGCCAGTAGTATCGGATATAGGGGGAACACTGAAGCTTTCTTT. Combining the CDR3 with reference TRBV19 and TRBJ1-1 gives the whole variable domain DGGITQSPKYLFRKEGQNVTLSCEQNLNHDAMYWYRQDPGQGLRLIYYSQIVNDFQKGDIAEGYSVSREKKESFPLTVTSAQKNPTAFYLCASSIGYRGNTEAFFGQGTRLTVV.

The chain is built from TRBV7-3 and TRBJ1-3, with a tentative D call TRBD1 (5 bases). Trimming cost V 5 bases and J 3 bases, with 11 bases left between them. This CDR3 contains 14 residues. The germline gives CDR1 SGHTA, CDR2 FQGTGA. The CDR3 here is CASSPNGGGNTIYF. The CDR3 nucleotides are TGTGCCAGCAGCCCAAACGGGGGTGGAAACACCATATATTTT.

The rearrangement links TRBV12-3 or TRBV12-4 to TRBJ1-1; the match to TRBD1 covers 7 bases. The length of the CDR3 is 13 residues. V lost 5 bases, J lost 4 bases, and 4 bases stayed unmatched. The CDR3 loop reads CASSTQGSTEAFF. DNA of the CDR3: TGTGCCAGCAGTACACAGGGGAGCACTGAAGCTTTCTTT.

V and J are TRBV5-5 and TRBJ1-2; D is perhaps TRBD1 (6 bases). Germline V lookup: CDR1 SGHKS, CDR2 YYEKEE (reference sequence). Trimming took 4 bases from V and 8 from J, leaving 18 bases between them. The CDR3 has 14 residues. The CDR3 protein is CASSPTRTEYGYTF. CDR3 nucleotides: TGTGCCAGCAGCCCTACTCGGACAGAGTACGGCTACACCTTC.

The rearrangement joins TRBV5-8 to TRBJ1-5; TRBD1 aligns across 7 bases. Trimming cost V 4 bases and J 5 bases; bases outside gene matches: 6. The CDR3 consists of 14 residues. Germline V lookup: CDR1 SGHTS, CDR2 YDEGEE. CDR3 region: CASSNRQGDQPQHF. Written as DNA, the CDR3 is TGTGCCAGCAGCAATCGGCAGGGGGATCAGCCCCAGCATTTT.

The chain uses TRBV6-5 and TRBJ1-1; D is unresolved. The V end was cut by 0 bases, the J end by 7 bases, with 9 bases between. CDR3 length equals 13 residues. Germline CDR1 MNHEY, CDR2 SVGAGI. CDR3 in amino acids: CASSYSLADEAFF. In nucleotides, the CDR3 is TGTGCCAGCAGTTACTCGCTGGCAGATGAAGCTTTCTTT.

This chain uses TRBV3-1 (or the pseudogene TRBV3-2) with TRBJ2-5; 8 bases agree with TRBD1. Trimming removed 4 bases from V and 5 bases from J; junction bases left unmatched: 9. The CDR3 loop spans 15 amino acids. CDR1 and CDR2 (germline): LGHDT, YNNKEL (reference sequence). The CDR3 loop reads CASSPYTGGVETQYF. The CDR3 DNA reads TGTGCCAGCAGCCCCTATACAGGGGGAGTGGAGACCCAGTACTTC.

The chain has TRBV5-1 and TRBJ1-1; D unresolved. Per the germline V gene, CDR1 is SGHRS and CDR2 is YFSETQ. The CDR3 is made up of 13 amino acids. V was trimmed by 5 bases and J by 8 bases, leaving 16 bases between them. Here the CDR3 DNA reads TGCGCCAGCAGTCAAGACGCTACGAGGGAAGCTTTCTTT. It codes for CASSQDATREAFF.

The genes are TRBV6-5 and TRBJ1-1, with D possibly matching TRBD1 (5 bases). The CDR3 runs 15 residues. Germline CDR1 MNHEY, CDR2 SVGAGI. Trimming took 0 bases from V and 3 from J, leaving 11 bases between them. This CDR3 is CASSYSVQGHTEAFF. CDR3 DNA: TGTGCCAGCAGTTACTCGGTTCAGGGTCACACTGAAGCTTTCTTT.

This clone has more than one count but fewer than ten. The V gene is TRBV2, the J gene TRBJ2-3; D is ambiguous. With 5 bases removed from V and 2 bases from J, the gap between germline ends came to 2 bases. The CDR3 has 11 residues. The germline CDR1 and CDR2 sequences are SNHLY and FYNNEI. CDR3 sequence: CASSYTDTQYF. The CDR3 DNA follows: TGTGCCAGCAGTTACACAGATACGCAGTATTTT.

This clone showed up just once. V is TRBV28 and J is TRBJ1-1, with 12 bases that match TRBD1. Germline CDR1 is MDHEN and CDR2 is SYDVKM. Germline trimming cut 2 bases from V and 10 bases from J; bases unmatched to any gene: 8. This CDR3 has 15 residues. CDR3 nucleotide sequence: TGTGCCAGCAGTTTAGGAGGGACAGGGGGCGAGAGAGCTTTCTTT. Its translation: CASSLGGTGGERAFF.

This sequence joins TRBV14 and TRBJ1-2; D unresolved. Germline V gene data show CDR1 as SGHDN and CDR2 as FVKESK. The CDR3 totals 14 residues. The V end was cut by 3 bases, the J end by 6 bases, with 14 bases between. The CDR3 DNA reads TGTGCCAGCAGCCAGGGCAGAGTCATACATGGCTACACCTTC. The encoded protein is CASSQGRVIHGYTF.

This clone was picked up one time. The chain uses TRBV10-2 and TRBJ1-6; TRBD1 is a possible D gene (6 bases). The CDR3 is made up of 14 amino acids. Germline V gene data show CDR1 as WSHSY and CDR2 as SAAADI. The V end was cut by 2 bases, the J end by 11 bases, with 13 bases between. The CDR3 reads CASSEVGGLPPLHF. CDR3 DNA: TGCGCCAGCAGTGAGGTTGGGGGCTTACCACCCCTCCACTTT.

This clone occurred a few times. The genes are TRBV7-9 and TRBJ1-3; TRBD1 matches at 7 bases. Germline CDR1 reads SEHNR; CDR2 reads FQNEAQ (reference sequence). J was trimmed by 0 bases and V by 1 base; bases with no gene match: 9. The CDR3 length is 18 residues. CDR3: CASSLGVPTGVSGNTIYF. CDR3 sequence (DNA): TGTGCCAGCAGCTTAGGCGTACCCACAGGGGTCTCTGGAAACACCATATATTTT.

This chain connects TRBV3-1 (or the pseudogene TRBV3-2) to TRBJ1-6, with D possibly being TRBD1 (6 bases). CDR3 size: 14 residues. V was shortened by 1 base and J by 10 bases, with 11 bases between the two germline ends. Germline V CDR1 and CDR2: LGHDT, YNNKEL (reference sequence). CDR3 in DNA: TGTGCCAGCAGCCAAGGGAACCAGGGGTCACCCCTCCACTTT. It translates to CASSQGNQGSPLHF.

V and J are TRBV4-1 and TRBJ1-1; possibly TRBD1 for D (6 bases). Germline values: CDR1 MGHRA, CDR2 YSYEKL. The V and J ends lost 0 bases and 7 bases respectively, with 18 bases between them. This CDR3 is 16 amino acids long. CDR3 DNA: TGCGCCAGCAGCCAAGACGGGGGGCGCGGGCACGATGAAGCTTTCTTT. This translates into CASSQDGGRGHDEAFF.

For this clone: At one boundary the junction diverges from the germline segment, which might be a read error. The V call is TRBV5-8, the J call TRBJ1-6; the match to TRBD1 covers 7 bases. This CDR3 comprises 15 residues. Looked up from germline, CDR1 is SGHTS and CDR2 is YDEGEE. CDR3: CASSRRDSITSSLHF. DNA for the CDR3: TGTGCCAGCAGCCGCAGGGACAGTATAACTTCATCCCTCCACTTT.

Only one count was recorded for this clone. The rearrangement links TRBV15 to TRBJ2-7; 7 nucleotides match TRBD1. Unmatched junction bases numbered 5, after V lost 5 bases and J lost 4 bases. This CDR3 is built from 13 residues. Germline CDR1 is LNHNV and CDR2 is YYDKDF (reference sequence). The CDR3 DNA reads TGTGCCACCAGCTTGGACAGGCTGTACGAGCAGTACGTC. Encoded protein: CATSLDRLYEQYV.

The genes are TRBV4-1 and TRBJ2-4; 7 positions agree with TRBD1. J lost 1 base, V lost 0 bases, and 3 bases had no gene match. The CDR3 is 16 amino acids. The germline CDR1 and CDR2 sequences are MGHRA and YSYEKL. The CDR3 protein is CASSQDEGAAKNIQYF. The CDR3 region has the DNA TGCGCCAGCAGCCAAGACGAGGGGGCCGCCAAAAACATTCAGTACTTC.

The V call is TRBV28, the J call TRBJ1-5, with 7 nucleotides matching TRBD1. Germline V gene sequence: CDR1 MDHEN, CDR2 SYDVKM. This CDR3 comprises 14 residues. The trim removed 5 bases at V and 1 base at J, leaving 2 bases unmatched. The DNA of the CDR3 is TGTGCCAGCAGTGGAGGGGGCAGCAATCAGCCCCAGCATTTT. Protein product: CASSGGGSNQPQHF. The full variable domain, with the rest looked up from reference TRBV28 and TRBJ1-5, is DVKVTQSSRYLVKRTGEKVFLECVQDMDHENMFWYRQDPGLGLRLIYFSYDVKMKEKGDIPEGYSVSREKKERFSLILESASTNQTSMYLCASSGGGSNQPQHFGDGTRLSIL.

In its sample, this clone was seen once. The rearrangement uses TRBV18 and TRBJ2-3, with 8 bases fitting TRBD2. The germline gives CDR1 KGHSH, CDR2 LQKENI. With 6 bases clipped from V and 1 base from J, the junction kept 0 bases outside the gene matches. The CDR3 sequence is 13 residues long. The DNA of the CDR3 is TGTGCCAGCTCTAGCGGGGGCACAGATACGCAGTATTTT. Its protein is CASSSGGTDTQYF. The variable domain in full, completed from reference TRBV18 and TRBJ2-3, reads NAGVMQNPRHLVRRRGQEARLRCSPMKGHSHVYWYRQLPEEGLKFMVYLQKENIIDESGMPKERFSAEFPKEGPSILRIQQVVRGDSAAYFCASSSGGTDTQYFGPGTRLTVL.